This T cell receptor beta chain was documented in a study of CD8+CD57+ T cells in acquired aplastic anemia. Study-level background: The study obtained an average of about 3.2 ug of DNA from sorted CD4+ and CD8+ cells. There were 10 million to 12 million reads, on average, for CD4+ cells from healthy donors. Whole-study findings and limits: Patients and controls were found to share roughly 31 CD8+ CDR3 sequences.

In the case of this clonotype: Its antigen is as yet unknown.

There are 14 residues in the CDR3. Per the germline V gene, CDR1 is SEHNR and CDR2 is FQNEAQ (reference sequence). V dropped 5 bases and J dropped 4; count of bases not matched to a gene: 3. Profiles of TCR beta VDJ and CDR3 were generated from a genomic DNA template. From the reads, TCRdb called clonotypes with MiXCR, one entry per CDR3 protein. Of about 190,000 distinct CDR3 sequences listed, 54% are singletons. This TCR derives from a human donor in good health, serving as a control. What was sequenced was sorted CD4+, CD8+, or CD8+CD57+ T cells (not recorded which) from PBMCs. The chain combines TRBV7-9 with TRBJ2-3; TRBD2 matches 10 bases. This chain's CDR3 is CASSLGLAADTQYF. The CDR3 DNA follows: TGTGCCAGCAGCCTCGGACTAGCGGCAGATACGCAGTATTTT.